This paragraph covers one T cell receptor (beta chain) sequence. Its antigen is unidentified. The sample is drawn from a study of T cell repertoires in cytomegalovirus infection. J lost 4 bases, V lost 0 bases, and 17 bases had no gene match. The CDR3 is 19 residues long. Germline CDR1 is MGHRA and CDR2 is YSYEKL. Study results and caveats: Carriage of CMV together with the relevant HLA was identifiable through cumulative public TCR beta family frequency.

TCRdb called the reads again in MiXCR, with one record for every CDR3 protein. Of around 500,000 distinct CDR3 sequences listed, approximately 42% are singletons. The starting material was cultured PBMCs, obtained from culture after CMV antigen stimulation. This chain uses TRBV4-1 with TRBJ1-2; 7 nucleotides align to TRBD1. The source is a human donor in good health (CMV status not recorded). Some clones in this sample may be carry-over from other donors' samples. CDR3 protein: CASSQDHWARGVRGYGYTF. In DNA, the CDR3 is TGCGCCAGCAGCCAAGACCATTGGGCCAGGGGGGTTCGTGGCTATGGCTACACCTTC.